The present entry profiles one TCR beta chain with its context. Its antigen is unknown. The sample is drawn from a study of T cell responses to AZD1222 COVID-19 vaccine. For the study at large: Second-dose timings of about 4 or about 12 weeks were pooled.

The protocol was immunoSEQ multiplex PCR, while the TCRdb copy is restricted to in-frame clones and leaves out a portion. The sample lists 150,000 to 200,000 clones; around nine tenths were seen once. General observations from the study: Spike-specific TCR breadth and depth went up after people got two AZD1222 doses. Repertoires were collected only later (after the peak T cell response had occurred).

Source: peripheral blood, taken on day 0 of AZD1222 vaccination. The source is an adult in good health.

The CDR3 region is CASSYQAIGGPEAFF. DNA of the CDR3: TGTGCCAGCAGTTACCAAGCAATCGGGGGGCCTGAAGCTTTCTTT. The chain employs TRBV6-2 or TRBV6-3 and TRBJ1-1; tentative D call: TRBD1 (6 bases). Germline lookup yields CDR1 MNHEY and CDR2 SVGEGT. Trimming removed 2 bases at V and 6 bases at J, with 16 bases between. There are 15 residues in the CDR3.